This entry lists 32 T cell receptor beta chains sequenced from one sample in a study of T cells in Graves' hyperthyroidism and ophthalmopathy. Researchers took RNA transcripts and amplified the TCR beta CDR3 regions from them. When the TCR CDR3 underwent first-round RT-PCR, the HTBI primer set was used. TCRdb re-analysed the multiplex PCR reads in MiXCR, keeping a single row per CDR3 protein. This table has more than 550,000 distinct CDR3 sequences, about 17% appearing once. Sequences were obtained from blood. Source of these receptors: a woman aged 50 to 60 with Graves' hyperthyroidism that later progressed to Graves' ophthalmopathy.

The sample holds one count of this clonotype. It may be a read error: a sequence one base away is much more abundant. CDR3 bases: TGTGCCAGCAGGGGACAGGCGTATGGCTACACCTTC. Residues: CASRGQAYGYTF. This chain uses TRBV2 with TRBJ1-2; TRBD1 aligns across 8 bases. Germline CDR1 and CDR2: SNHLY and FYNNEI. V lost 6 bases, J lost 5 bases, and 2 bases stayed unmatched. The CDR3 length is 12 residues.

This clonotype has a count of ten or more. The V gene is TRBV11-3, the J gene TRBJ2-5; no definite D call. The CDR3 runs 15 residues. Trimming removed 5 bases at V and 3 bases at J, with 16 bases between. CDR1 and CDR2 (germline): SGHNT, YENEEA. CDR3 residues: CASSPGAALEETQYF. CDR3 coding DNA: TGTGCCAGCAGCCCCGGTGCTGCACTGGAAGAGACCCAGTACTTC. Full variable domain (remainder filled in from reference TRBV11-3 and TRBJ2-5): EAGVVQSPRYKIIEKKQPVAFWCNPISGHNTLYWYLQNLGQGPELLIRYENEEAVDDSQLPKDRFSAERLKGVDSTLKIQPAELGDSAVYLCASSPGAALEETQYFGPGTRLLVL.

This clonotype was counted many times. The rearrangement links TRBV5-6 to TRBJ1-1, with TRBD1 identical over 8 bases. J lost 4 bases, V lost 6 bases, and 11 bases had no gene match. CDR1 and CDR2 from the germline V gene are SGHDT and YYEEEE. The CDR3 sequence is 15 residues long. In DNA form, the CDR3 reads TGTGCCAGCACCTGGCGGGCCGGACAGGGCACTGAAGCTTTCTTT. This codes for CASTWRAGQGTEAFF.

This chain joins TRBV9 and TRBJ2-1; perhaps TRBD1 as D (5 bases). CDR1 SGDLS and CDR2 YYNGEE come from the germline V gene. This CDR3 spans 15 amino acids. V lost 0 bases, J lost 7 bases, and 14 bases lay in between. The CDR3 reads CASSVEGRGLNEQFF. The CDR3, as DNA: TGTGCCAGCAGCGTAGAGGGTAGGGGTTTGAATGAGCAGTTCTTC.

This clonotype has a count of ten or more. The V gene is TRBV7-9, the J gene TRBJ2-1; possibly TRBD2 for D (5 bases). Trimming pared 1 base from V and 4 bases from J, leaving 11 bases between. CDR1 is SEHNR and CDR2 is FQNEAQ in the germline V gene (reference sequence). There are 15 residues in the CDR3. The CDR3 spells CASSLVLAPYNEQFF. The CDR3 region has the DNA TGTGCCAGCAGCTTAGTCCTAGCTCCGTACAATGAGCAGTTCTTC.

The V and J genes are TRBV12-3 or TRBV12-4 and TRBJ2-3; 8 nucleotides line up with TRBD2. The CDR3 totals 14 residues. The ends lost 3 bases at V and 5 bases at J; junction bases unmatched: 4. Here the CDR3 reads CASSFRGGIDTQYF. Written as DNA, the CDR3 is TGTGCCAGCAGTTTTCGGGGGGGGATAGATACGCAGTATTTT.

At least ten counts were recorded for this clonotype. V usage is TRBV3-1 and J usage is TRBJ2-3, with 11 nucleotides matching TRBD2. V lost 0 bases, J lost 5 bases, and 7 bases stayed unmatched. Germline V gives CDR1 LGHDT, CDR2 YNNKEL (reference sequence). This CDR3 has 17 residues. The CDR3 reads CASSQDALAGGRDTQYF. The CDR3 region has the DNA TGTGCCAGCAGCCAAGACGCGCTAGCGGGGGGACGAGATACGCAGTATTTT.

In regard to this clonotype: An end of the junction differs from the germline gene, which may be a read error. This chain connects TRBV30 to TRBJ1-2; 8 bases align to TRBD1. CDR1 and CDR2 (germline): GTSNPN, SVGIG (reference sequence). The CDR3 has 13 residues. The CDR3 loop is CGISGRGPFSYTF. The CDR3 DNA is TGCGGGATTTCGGGCAGGGGGCCTTTTAGCTACACCTTC.

V and J are TRBV20-1 and TRBJ2-2; the D call may be TRBD1 or TRBD2 (6 bases each). V was clipped by 7 bases and J by 4 bases, with 19 bases between them. Germline loops: CDR1 DFQATT, CDR2 SNEGSKA (reference sequence). There are 15 residues in the CDR3. Here the CDR3 reads CSVGGRQVGTGELFF. CDR3 DNA sequence: TGCAGTGTAGGGGGGAGACAGGTCGGCACCGGGGAGCTGTTTTTT.

This clonotype came up a few times. The V and J genes are TRBV12-5 and TRBJ1-2; D is perhaps TRBD1 (5 bases). V lost 0 bases to trimming and J lost 2 bases, with 10 bases between them. Per germline, CDR1 LGHNT and CDR2 FRNRAP. The CDR3 is 15 residues long. CDR3 region: CASGLVRPGNYGYTF. CDR3 DNA: TGTGCTAGTGGTTTGGTACGTCCAGGGAACTATGGCTACACCTTC.

This clonotype was picked up a small number of times. The rearrangement uses TRBV10-3 and TRBJ1-1; possibly TRBD1 for D (5 bases). Germline CDR1 and CDR2: ENHRY and SYGVKD. This CDR3 comprises 13 residues. The V end lost 7 bases, the J end lost 2 bases, and 11 bases lay between the germline ends. The CDR3 DNA reads TGTGCCATCACCAACACAGGAAACACTGAAGCTTTCTTT. Protein product: CAITNTGNTEAFF.

This clonotype was counted at least ten times. The chain uses TRBV11-2 and TRBJ2-1; no firm D call. V was shortened by 1 base and J by 6 bases, with 10 bases between the two germline ends. The CDR3 spans 14 residues. In germline, CDR1 is SGHAT, CDR2 FQNNGV. For the CDR3, the DNA is TGTGCCAGCAGCTTAGGGGCGGACGGCAATGAGCAGTTCTTC. Encoded protein: CASSLGADGNEQFF.

Concerning this clonotype itself: Given a much more abundant clone one base away, this may be a read error. The rearrangement links TRBV7-6 to TRBJ1-1, with D hard to call. Looked up from germline, CDR1 is SGHVS and CDR2 is FNYEAQ. Trimming shortened V by 8 bases and J by 0 bases, and 16 bases separated the two germline ends. CDR3 length equals 15 residues. The CDR3, as DNA: TGTGCCAGCGGCCAACCCGGGAGCTTGAACACTGAAGCTTTCTTT. It is translated as CASGQPGSLNTEAFF.

This clonotype was found many times. The chain uses TRBV30 and TRBJ2-1, with TRBD1 as a possible D gene (6 bases). From germline, CDR1 is GTSNPN and CDR2 SVGIG (reference sequence). V lost 0 bases and J lost 7, with 10 bases in between. The CDR3 contains 13 residues. The CDR3 region has the DNA TGTGCCTGGAGTGTGACAGGTCTGAATGAGCAGTTCTTC. Translation: CAWSVTGLNEQFF.

This clonotype was recorded at least ten times. This rearrangement joins TRBV20-1 to TRBJ2-5; unclear D gene. This CDR3 has 13 amino acids. CDR1 DFQATT and CDR2 SNEGSKA come from the germline V gene (reference sequence). Deletions cut 6 bases from V and 4 bases from J, with 15 bases between. The CDR3 nucleotides are TGCAGTGCCAGAAGTGATTTGGGAGAGACCCAGTACTTC. Protein: CSARSDLGETQYF.

This chain links TRBV6-1 with TRBJ1-1, with D perhaps TRBD1 (5 bases). Germline V CDR1 and CDR2: MNHNS, SASEGT. The CDR3 consists of 15 residues. V dropped 6 bases and J dropped 1 base, with 15 bases sitting between them. The CDR3 loop is CASRPGGAANTEAFF. In DNA, the CDR3 is TGTGCCAGCAGGCCCGGAGGGGCCGCGAACACTGAAGCTTTCTTT.

Concerning this clonotype itself: Just one base apart from a much larger clone, this may be a read error. The conserved phenylalanine or tryptophan normally closing the CDR3 is absent here, so this likely arose from a read error. The V and J genes are TRBV5-1 and TRBJ1-2; a possible D gene is TRBD1 (6 bases). Germline V gene lookup returns CDR1 SGHRS and CDR2 YFSETQ. The CDR3 is made up of 15 amino acids. V was shortened by 5 bases and J by 3 bases, with 17 bases between the two germline ends. CDR3 DNA: TGCGCCAGCAGAGAGCCAGGGGTCAATGACTATGGCTACACCTCC. It specifies CASREPGVNDYGYTS.

This clonotype was seen ten or more times. The chain uses TRBV20-1 and TRBJ1-5, with D unresolved. Per germline, CDR1 DFQATT and CDR2 SNEGSKA (reference sequence). The CDR3 spans 17 residues. V was clipped by 3 bases and J by 0 bases, with 18 bases between them. CDR3 residues: CSASPLTETYSNQPQHF. CDR3 coding DNA: TGCAGTGCTAGTCCCTTGACCGAGACCTATAGCAATCAGCCCCAGCATTTT.

The rearrangement uses TRBV3-1 and TRBJ2-1, with TRBD1 identical over 8 bases. Germline-derived CDR1 and CDR2 are LGHDT and YNNKEL (reference sequence). The CDR3 totals 11 residues. After removal of 5 bases from V and 15 bases from J, the junction contained 6 bases not matched to a gene. The chain's CDR3 is CASSYRDRSFF. The DNA of the CDR3 is TGTGCCAGCAGCTACCGGGACAGGTCGTTCTTC.

The chain is built from TRBV5-6 and TRBJ1-2; 9 bases are a match to TRBD1. The CDR3 contains 16 residues. Germline CDR1 reads SGHDT; CDR2 reads YYEEEE. Trimming at V came to 2 bases and at J to 4 bases, leaving 9 bases not matched to a gene. The CDR3 DNA reads TGTGCCAGCAGCTTCCGGGACAGGGATTTGAGCTATGGCTACACCTTC. Protein: CASSFRDRDLSYGYTF.

The chain uses TRBV5-1 and TRBJ2-3, with D tentatively TRBD1 (5 bases). The V gene's germline CDR1 is SGHRS and CDR2 YFSETQ. V lost 3 bases and J lost 1, with 18 bases in between. The length of the CDR3 is 17 residues. As DNA, the CDR3 is TGCGCCAGCAGCTCTCAGGGCTATCCCTCTGGCACAGATACGCAGTATTTT. The encoded protein is CASSSQGYPSGTDTQYF.

The gene calls are TRBV6-1 and TRBJ1-1; D might be TRBD1 (6 bases). The CDR3 sequence is 14 residues long. The germline CDR1 and CDR2 sequences are MNHNS and SASEGT. Trimming left V 8 bases short and J 5 bases short, with 18 bases between. CDR3 sequence (DNA): TGTGCCAGCCGGGACACGGGGTTGGTTACTGAAGCTTTCTTT. It translates to CASRDTGLVTEAFF.

The chain links TRBV30 to TRBJ2-7, with unresolved D. The germline gives CDR1 GTSNPN, CDR2 SVGIG (reference sequence). The CDR3 extends over 14 amino acids. The ends were cut back, 5 bases at V and 3 bases at J, with 17 bases in the middle. CDR3 sequence reads: CAWDLKGGSYEQYF. DNA of the CDR3: TGTGCCTGGGATTTAAAGGGTGGAAGCTACGAGCAGTACTTC.

This clonotype has a count of ten or more. V is TRBV3-1 and J is TRBJ1-6, with 7 bases identical to TRBD1. The trim removed 0 bases at V and 9 bases at J, leaving 8 bases unmatched. Germline V gene data show CDR1 as LGHDT and CDR2 as YNNKEL (reference sequence). This CDR3 has 16 amino acids. CDR3 DNA sequence: TGTGCCAGCAGCCAAGATCTGGAGACAGGGTCTTCACCCCTCCACTTT. Its translation is CASSQDLETGSSPLHF.

In this sample, this clonotype turned up many times. V and J are TRBV12-3 or TRBV12-4 and TRBJ2-1; D is uncertain. There are 12 residues in the CDR3. V lost 6 bases and J 8 bases, leaving 11 bases between the germline ends. This chain's CDR3 is CASSPAADEQFF. CDR3 bases: TGTGCCAGCAGCCCGGCGGCGGATGAGCAGTTCTTC.

This clonotype has only a few counts. The chain joins TRBV27 to TRBJ1-1, with D maybe TRBD1 (5 bases). The CDR3 extends over 14 amino acids. V lost 7 bases and J lost 1, with 13 bases in between. Germline CDR1 reads MNHEY; CDR2 reads SMNVEV (reference sequence). CDR3 loop: CASTLRRGNTEAFF. CDR3 DNA: TGTGCCAGCACCCTCCGAAGGGGGAACACTGAAGCTTTCTTT.

In the case of this clonotype: Possible read error: a much larger clone is one base away. This rearrangement joins TRBV12-3 or TRBV12-4 to TRBJ1-5; unclear D gene. This CDR3 spans 14 amino acids. V gave up 5 bases and J gave up 5 bases, with 13 bases separating them. The CDR3 DNA reads as TGTGCCAGCAGTCCGGGTTTTGGGGATCAGCCCCAGCATTTT. Amino acids: CASSPGFGDQPQHF.

This clonotype came up a few times. The chain joins TRBV7-8 to TRBJ1-2, with 9 bases fitting TRBD1. The ends lost 5 bases at V and 4 bases at J; junction bases unmatched: 8. This CDR3 is 15 amino acids long. CDR1 SGHVS and CDR2 FQNEAQ come from the germline V gene. The CDR3 DNA follows: TGTGCCAGCAGCACAGAGACAGGGGGGACCTATGGCTACACCTTC. As protein: CASSTETGGTYGYTF.

There are many counts of this clonotype. This chain joins TRBV20-1 and TRBJ1-1; the D gene is possibly TRBD1 (5 bases). This CDR3 has 13 residues. V was cut by 3 bases and J by 1 base, with 9 bases left in between. Germline V gene data show CDR1 as DFQATT and CDR2 as SNEGSKA (reference sequence). In nucleotides, the CDR3 is TGCAGTGCTAGGGGCGACAGGAACACTGAAGCTTTCTTT. It yields the protein CSARGDRNTEAFF.

This chain uses TRBV2 with TRBJ2-3; maybe TRBD2 (7 bases). Germline assignment: CDR1 SNHLY and CDR2 FYNNEI. This CDR3 comprises 14 residues. The germline V and J ends were trimmed by 10 bases and 5 bases, with 19 bases remaining between them. The CDR3 loop reads CANSWGGLGDTQYF. The CDR3 DNA follows: TGTGCCAACTCTTGGGGGGGCCTGGGAGATACGCAGTATTTT.

This chain joins TRBV19 and TRBJ1-5; D uncertain. The CDR3 runs to 16 residues. The V gene's germline CDR1 is LNHDA and CDR2 SQIVND (reference sequence). V shed 2 bases and J shed 4 bases, with 15 bases lying between them. CDR3 nucleotide sequence: TGTGCCAGTAGTATACCTGGGATGAGTCCTAATCAGCCCCAGCATTTT. Translated, it gives CASSIPGMSPNQPQHF.

This clonotype has a count of ten or more. The chain joins TRBV30 to TRBJ2-5; the match to TRBD1 covers 7 bases. The CDR3 consists of 12 residues. V was pared by 5 bases and J by 2 bases, with 2 bases of the junction left unmatched. Germline V lookup: CDR1 GTSNPN, CDR2 SVGIG (reference sequence). The CDR3 loop is CAWPGQQETQYF. The DNA of the CDR3 is TGTGCCTGGCCGGGACAGCAAGAGACCCAGTACTTC. Full variable domain (outside the CDR3, taken from reference TRBV30 and TRBJ2-5): SQTIHQWPATLVQPVGSPLSLECTVEGTSNPNLYWYRQAAGRGLQLLFYSVGIGQISSEVPQNLSASRPQDRQFILSSKKLLLSDSGFYLCAWPGQQETQYFGPGTRLLVL.